One sample yielded the 18 T cell receptor beta chains listed below, sequenced in a study of immune evolution from preneoplasia to lung adenocarcinoma. The data were produced by immunoSEQ multiplex PCR, yet TCRdb's version contains in-frame clones alone and is incomplete. Of about 3,400 clones listed, over 70% are singletons. Specimen: FFPE lung adenocarcinoma in situ tissue. The receptor source for this set is a person aged 60-79 years with lung adenocarcinoma.

The chain carries TRBV9 and TRBJ2-1; D is undetermined. Trimming pared 4 bases from V and 8 bases from J, leaving 13 bases between. The CDR3 length is 13 residues. CDR1 and CDR2 from the germline V gene are SGDLS and YYNGEE. The CDR3 spells CASSSRPSDEQFF. The CDR3 bases are TGTGCCAGCAGCTCGCGACCCTCGGATGAGCAGTTCTTC.

The rearrangement uses TRBV27 and TRBJ1-5; D not resolved. This CDR3 has 16 residues. V gave up 0 bases and J gave up 5 bases, with 14 bases separating them. Germline CDR1 and CDR2: MNHEY and SMNVEV (reference sequence). This CDR3 is CASSLSFGVVDQPQHF. The DNA of the CDR3 is TGTGCCAGCAGTTTATCGTTCGGGGTTGTCGATCAGCCCCAGCATTTT.

This sequence joins TRBV11-2 and TRBJ2-5, with a tentative D call TRBD1 (5 bases). V was shortened by 1 base and J by 4 bases, with 16 bases between the two germline ends. This CDR3 region has 16 residues. Germline V lookup: CDR1 SGHAT, CDR2 FQNNGV. CDR3 amino acids: CASSLGSHTGLETQYF. As DNA, the CDR3 is TGTGCCAGCAGCTTAGGTTCCCATACAGGCCTAGAGACCCAGTACTTC.

The DNA of the CDR3 is TGTGCCAGCAGCTTCGATCTAACAGGGGGAACTGAAGCTTTCTTT. The encoded protein is CASSFDLTGGTEAFF. The chain employs TRBV13 and TRBJ1-1, with 8 bases lining up with TRBD1. The CDR3 length is 15 residues. V was pared by 3 bases and J by 5 bases, with 8 bases of the junction left unmatched. Germline values: CDR1 PRHDT, CDR2 FYEKMQ (reference sequence). Based on the CDR3 plus reference TRBV13 and TRBJ1-1, the full variable domain is AAGVIQSPRHLIKEKRETATLKCYPIPRHDTVYWYQQGPGQDPQFLISFYEKMQSDKGSIPDRFSAQQFSDYHSELNMSSLELGDSALYFCASSFDLTGGTEAFFGQGTRLTVV.

This clone came up a few times. V and J are TRBV7-2 and TRBJ2-7, with TRBD1 matching over 11 bases. The V and J ends lost 5 bases and 2 bases, in that order; junction bases with no gene match: 2. The V gene's germline CDR1 is SGHTA and CDR2 FQGNSA. The CDR3 has 14 amino acids. The CDR3 loop is CASSPGQGAYEQYF. The CDR3 DNA sequence: TGTGCCAGCAGCCCGGGACAGGGGGCCTACGAGCAGTACTTC.

The chain carries TRBV5-1 and TRBJ1-1; 10 bases line up with TRBD1. The CDR3 spans 17 residues. The junction had 5 bases not matched to a gene; V was cut back by 0 bases and J by 0 bases. Germline assignment: CDR1 SGHRS and CDR2 YFSETQ. The CDR3 nucleotides read TGCGCCAGCAGCTTGGGACAGGGGGCTTTCTTGAACACTGAAGCTTTCTTT. Translating it yields CASSLGQGAFLNTEAFF.

The chain is built from TRBV28 and TRBJ2-2; D remains unclear. The CDR3 has 15 amino acids. CDR1 and CDR2 (germline): MDHEN, SYDVKM. Trimming removed 0 bases at V and 1 base at J, with 6 bases between. The CDR3 reads CASSLWDVNTGELFF. CDR3 nucleotides: TGTGCCAGCAGTTTATGGGACGTGAACACCGGGGAGCTGTTTTTT. Variable domain in full (rest from reference TRBV28 and TRBJ2-2): DVKVTQSSRYLVKRTGEKVFLECVQDMDHENMFWYRQDPGLGLRLIYFSYDVKMKEKGDIPEGYSVSREKKERFSLILESASTNQTSMYLCASSLWDVNTGELFFGEGSRLTVL.

The rearrangement joins TRBV6-6 to TRBJ2-7; TRBD1 might be the D (6 bases). The ends were cut back, 4 bases at V and 0 bases at J, with 10 bases in the middle. Germline V CDR1 and CDR2: MNHNY, SVGAGI (reference sequence). The CDR3 is 14 residues long. This CDR3 is CASSSRDTSYEQYF. In DNA form, the CDR3 reads TGTGCCAGCAGTTCCCGGGACACCTCCTACGAGCAGTACTTC.

This chain connects TRBV6-1 to TRBJ1-5; D not certain. The V gene's germline CDR1 is MNHNS and CDR2 SASEGT. Trimming removed 2 bases from V and 0 bases from J, with 11 bases in between. The CDR3 is 16 residues long. The CDR3 is CASSELPGYSNQPQHF. CDR3 nucleotide sequence: TGTGCCAGCAGTGAATTACCAGGTTATAGCAATCAGCCCCAGCATTTT.

The V gene is TRBV6-1, the J gene TRBJ1-5; D call uncertain. Between the trimmed V and J ends, which lost 6 bases and 0 bases, there was a span of 12 bases. The V gene's germline CDR1 is MNHNS and CDR2 SASEGT. The CDR3 has 15 amino acids. As DNA, the CDR3 is TGTGCCAGCAGCCCTTCGGCAGATAGCAATCAGCCCCAGCATTTT. Encoded protein: CASSPSADSNQPQHF.

This rearrangement joins TRBV5-1 to TRBJ1-1, with no clear D. Germline V CDR1 and CDR2: SGHRS, YFSETQ. The CDR3 length is 15 residues. V lost 0 bases and J lost 6, with 15 bases in between. The CDR3 sequence is CASSLELGLRPEAFF. In DNA, the CDR3 is TGCGCCAGCAGCTTGGAACTGGGGTTACGTCCTGAAGCTTTCTTT.

The rearrangement uses TRBV7-9 and TRBJ2-2; a possible D gene is TRBD1 (6 bases). The V and J ends lost 5 bases and 2 bases respectively, with 12 bases between them. Germline CDR1 reads SEHNR; CDR2 reads FQNEAQ (reference sequence). There are 15 residues in the CDR3. As DNA, the CDR3 is TGTGCCAGCAGCCTGGGACATAGCAACACCGGGGAGCTGTTTTTT. It is translated as CASSLGHSNTGELFF. Together with reference TRBV7-9 and TRBJ2-2, the CDR3 gives the full variable domain: DTGVSQNPRHKITKRGQNVTFRCDPISEHNRLYWYRQTLGQGPEFLTYFQNEAQLEKSRLLSDRFSAERPKGSFSTLEIQRTEQGDSAMYLCASSLGHSNTGELFFGEGSRLTVL.

The V gene is TRBV30, the J gene TRBJ1-1, with 8 bases fitting TRBD1. Unmatched junction bases numbered 9, after V lost 3 bases and J lost 0 bases. Germline V gene lookup returns CDR1 GTSNPN and CDR2 SVGIG (reference sequence). The CDR3 loop spans 16 amino acids. CDR3 DNA sequence: TGTGCCTGGAGGGCCGGGACAGGCCTTATGAACACTGAAGCTTTCTTT. Residues: CAWRAGTGLMNTEAFF. Together with reference TRBV30 and TRBJ1-1, the CDR3 gives the full variable domain: SQTIHQWPATLVQPVGSPLSLECTVEGTSNPNLYWYRQAAGRGLQLLFYSVGIGQISSEVPQNLSASRPQDRQFILSSKKLLLSDSGFYLCAWRAGTGLMNTEAFFGQGTRLTVV.

This rearrangement joins TRBV30 to TRBJ2-7; no definite D call. This CDR3 region has 11 residues. With 2 bases removed from V and 2 bases from J, the gap between germline ends came to 4 bases. Per the germline V gene, CDR1 is GTSNPN and CDR2 is SVGIG (reference sequence). The DNA of the CDR3 is TGTGCCTGGAGTCCAGCCTACGAGCAGTACTTC. Amino acid sequence: CAWSPAYEQYF.

J is TRBJ2-7 and V is TRBV28; no clear D. Germline V gene data show CDR1 as MDHEN and CDR2 as SYDVKM. With 2 bases removed from V and 0 bases from J, the gap between germline ends came to 8 bases. There are 14 residues in the CDR3. CDR3 residues: CASSLQGFSYEQYF. For the CDR3, the DNA is TGTGCCAGCAGTTTACAAGGATTCTCCTACGAGCAGTACTTC.

V gene TRBV11-2 combines with J gene TRBJ1-5; D call uncertain. This CDR3 has 15 residues. CDR1 and CDR2 from the germline V gene are SGHAT and FQNNGV. V lost 3 bases to trimming and J lost 7 bases, with 16 bases between them. CDR3: CASSLDVGMNQPQHF. The CDR3, as DNA: TGTGCCAGCAGCTTGGATGTGGGGATGAACCAGCCCCAGCATTTT.

The chain combines TRBV19 with TRBJ1-4; no reliable D call. Trimming removed 0 bases from V and 0 bases from J, with 5 bases in between. CDR3 size: 15 residues. The V gene's germline CDR1 is LNHDA and CDR2 SQIVND (reference sequence). The CDR3 here is CASSIDRTTNEKLFF. For the CDR3, the DNA is TGTGCCAGTAGTATAGATCGTACAACTAATGAAAAACTGTTTTTT.

This clone came up a few times. The chain joins TRBV7-9 to TRBJ2-7, with a weak D call TRBD1 (8 bases). Germline-derived CDR1 and CDR2 are SEHNR and FQNEAQ (reference sequence). The CDR3 totals 15 residues. V gave up 5 bases and J gave up 6 bases, with 20 bases separating them. CDR3 sequence: CASSVQGGTSTEQYF. Here the CDR3 DNA reads TGTGCCAGCAGCGTACAGGGGGGGACGTCCACCGAGCAGTACTTC. Combining the CDR3 with reference TRBV7-9 and TRBJ2-7 gives the whole variable domain DTGVSQNPRHKITKRGQNVTFRCDPISEHNRLYWYRQTLGQGPEFLTYFQNEAQLEKSRLLSDRFSAERPKGSFSTLEIQRTEQGDSAMYLCASSVQGGTSTEQYFGPGTRLTVT.